Below are 25 T cell receptor beta chains sequenced from a single sample in a study of early T cells in non-severe SARS-CoV-2 infection. TCRdb ran MiXCR on the 5' RACE reads and lists one entry per CDR3 protein. The table lists tens of thousands of distinct CDR3 sequences, approximately 13% of them singletons. The specimen was whole blood. The receptors come from an adult who was a healthcare worker with PCR-confirmed SARS-CoV-2 infection or an uninfected control (not recorded which).

The CDR3 DNA reads TGTGCCAGCAGCTCCCCTGTTACGGGGCGAGAGCAGTACTTC. Residues: CASSSPVTGREQYF. This rearrangement joins TRBV7-9 to TRBJ2-7, with D perhaps TRBD1 or TRBD2 (5 bases each). Trimming cost V 4 bases and J 7 bases, with 17 bases left between them. Germline V gene sequence: CDR1 SEHNR, CDR2 FQNEAQ (reference sequence). The CDR3 length is 14 residues.

The chain recombines TRBV12-3 or TRBV12-4 with TRBJ2-7, with D unclear. The length of the CDR3 is 13 residues. Between the trimmed V and J ends, which lost 1 base and 2 bases, there was a span of 6 bases. The CDR3, as DNA: TGTGCCAGCAGTTTAGGGCAGACCTACGAGCAGTACTTC. Translated, it gives CASSLGQTYEQYF.

The chain joins TRBV7-6 to TRBJ1-5; 7 bases map to TRBD1. This CDR3 has 14 amino acids. Germline V gene lookup returns CDR1 SGHVS and CDR2 FNYEAQ. V trimming: 3 bases; J trimming: 5 bases; junction bases outside the gene matches: 4. The CDR3 region has the DNA TGTGCCAGCAGCTTTGGAGGGGGCCATCAGCCCCAGCATTTT. This encodes CASSFGGGHQPQHF.

The chain recombines TRBV7-9 with TRBJ2-3; D remains unclear. CDR3 length equals 11 residues. CDR1 is SEHNR and CDR2 is FQNEAQ in the germline V gene (reference sequence). The V end lost 7 bases, the J end lost 2 bases, and 4 bases lay between the germline ends. The CDR3 bases are TGTGCCAGCACCCTCACAGATACGCAGTATTTT. Amino acids: CASTLTDTQYF.

This clonotype was detected a few times. The V gene is TRBV2, the J gene TRBJ1-6; D call uncertain. The CDR3 totals 14 residues. Germline V gene data show CDR1 as SNHLY and CDR2 as FYNNEI. Trimming took 2 bases from V and 3 from J, leaving 5 bases between them. Here the CDR3 reads CASSENSYNSPLHF. CDR3 nucleotide sequence: TGTGCCAGCAGTGAAAACAGCTATAATTCACCCCTCCACTTT.

V and J are TRBV7-9 and TRBJ2-7, with TRBD1 identical over 7 bases. The CDR3 loop spans 15 amino acids. Germline V lookup: CDR1 SEHNR, CDR2 FQNEAQ (reference sequence). The ends lost 1 base at V and 3 bases at J; junction bases unmatched: 6. This CDR3 is CASSLVPTGYYEQYF. The CDR3 DNA follows: TGTGCCAGCAGCTTAGTTCCGACAGGGTACTACGAGCAGTACTTC.

This sequence joins TRBV21-1 and TRBJ2-7; the table's D call, TRBD2, was not checked against the DNA. TRBV21-1 is recorded as a pseudogene. This CDR3 spans 18 amino acids. The CDR3: CASRFESGNTSGRYEQYF. CDR3 bases: TGTGCCAGCAGGTTTGAGAGCGGAAATACTAGCGGGAGATACGAGCAGTACTTC.

This clonotype was picked up many times. The genes are TRBV9 and TRBJ2-1; 7 nucleotides line up with TRBD2. This CDR3 spans 17 amino acids. Losses at the gene ends were 1 base for V and 0 bases for J; bases not matched to a gene: 7. CDR1 and CDR2 (germline): SGDLS, YYNGEE. CDR3 residues: CASSVRTTSASYNEQFF. CDR3 coding DNA: TGTGCCAGCAGCGTACGAACCACTAGCGCCTCCTACAATGAGCAGTTCTTC.

This clonotype has more than one count but fewer than ten. The chain employs TRBV4-2 and TRBJ2-1, with D hard to call. Trimming removed 3 bases at V and 2 bases at J, with 11 bases between. Germline assignment: CDR1 LGHNA and CDR2 YNFKEQ. CDR3 length: 15 residues. This chain's CDR3 is CASSQTNLAYNEQFF. The CDR3 coding sequence is TGTGCCAGCAGCCAGACGAACCTTGCCTACAATGAGCAGTTCTTC.

This clonotype was counted a few times. The chain joins TRBV7-3 to TRBJ2-1; 16 bases map to TRBD2. The V segment lost 5 bases and the J segment 15 bases; nucleotides outside the gene matches: 10. Germline V gene data show CDR1 as SGHTA and CDR2 as FQGTGA. This CDR3 contains 15 residues. CDR3: CASSPGTSGRAEGFF. The CDR3 bases are TGTGCCAGCAGCCCCGGGACTAGCGGGAGGGCCGAGGGGTTCTTC.

This clonotype has just a few counts. The chain employs TRBV20-1 and TRBJ2-1; weak D call: TRBD2 (5 bases). This CDR3 comprises 15 residues. V was cut by 3 bases and J by 2 bases, with 14 bases left in between. CDR1 and CDR2 from the germline V gene are DFQATT and SNEGSKA (reference sequence). In nucleotides, the CDR3 is TGCAGTGCTAGCGGTAGCGACCGAACCTACAATGAGCAGTTCTTC. This encodes CSASGSDRTYNEQFF.

This clonotype was detected a few times. The chain joins TRBV5-1 to TRBJ2-1; 10 nucleotides line up with TRBD2. CDR1 SGHRS and CDR2 YFSETQ come from the germline V gene. CDR3 size: 15 residues. V gave up 2 bases and J gave up 4 bases; unmatched junction bases: 3. This CDR3 is CASSFGLADYNEQFF. Written as DNA, the CDR3 is TGCGCCAGCAGCTTCGGACTAGCGGATTACAATGAGCAGTTCTTC.

Ten or more counts support this clonotype. The CDR3 sequence is CASSEAPGGNYGYTF. DNA of the CDR3: TGTGCCAGCAGTGAAGCGCCAGGGGGAAACTATGGCTACACCTTC. V is TRBV2 and J is TRBJ1-2, with TRBD1 matching over 7 bases. Germline trimming cut 0 bases from V and 2 bases from J; bases unmatched to any gene: 3. The germline V gene encodes CDR1 SNHLY and CDR2 FYNNEI. This CDR3 is 15 amino acids long.

This clonotype was detected ten times or more. The chain joins TRBV7-2 to TRBJ2-7; TRBD2 matches at 7 bases. V was clipped by 5 bases and J by 2 bases; unmatched bases: 9. Germline assignment: CDR1 SGHTA and CDR2 FQGNSA. The CDR3 sequence is 15 residues long. CDR3: CASSNSRTSTYEQYF. The DNA of the CDR3 is TGTGCCAGCAGCAACAGTAGGACTAGTACCTACGAGCAGTACTTC.

In this sample, this clonotype turned up a few times. The chain employs TRBV19 and TRBJ2-1, with D possibly TRBD2 on 7 matching bases. This CDR3 region has 15 residues. Germline CDR1 reads LNHDA; CDR2 reads SQIVND (reference sequence). The V gene lost 5 bases and the J gene lost 7 bases, with 18 bases spanning the gap. The CDR3 loop is CASSGRGALLNEQFF. The DNA of the CDR3 is TGTGCCAGTAGTGGCCGGGGGGCTCTTTTAAATGAGCAGTTCTTC.

This clonotype has at least ten counts. The chain joins TRBV12-3 or TRBV12-4 to TRBJ2-7; maybe TRBD2 (6 bases). Trimming removed 3 bases at V and 6 bases at J, with 15 bases between. The CDR3 consists of 14 residues. This CDR3 is CASSFGAGLSEQYF. CDR3 sequence (DNA): TGTGCCAGCAGTTTCGGGGCGGGGCTGAGCGAGCAGTACTTC.

The V call is TRBV5-1, the J call TRBJ2-7, with D perhaps TRBD1 or TRBD2 (5 bases each). Germline CDR1 is SGHRS and CDR2 is YFSETQ. CDR3 length: 11 residues. The V and J ends lost 5 bases and 7 bases respectively, with 10 bases between them. The CDR3 DNA sequence: TGCGCCAGCAGGCGAGAGGGGGAGCAGTACTTC. Translated, it gives CASRREGEQYF.

The rearrangement uses TRBV7-9 and TRBJ1-1; D is perhaps TRBD1 (6 bases). CDR1 is SEHNR and CDR2 is FQNEAQ in the germline V gene (reference sequence). V was cut by 1 base and J by 5 bases, with 11 bases left in between. The CDR3 has 14 residues. The CDR3 region is CASSLVGADTEAFF. The CDR3 nucleotides read TGTGCCAGCAGCTTAGTGGGGGCAGATACTGAAGCTTTCTTT.

The chain uses TRBV10-3 and TRBJ2-7; D call uncertain. Per germline, CDR1 ENHRY and CDR2 SYGVKD. The ends were cut back, 4 bases at V and 4 bases at J, with 5 bases in the middle. This CDR3 has 11 amino acids. The CDR3 DNA is TGTGCCATCAGTGGCGGATACGAGCAGTACTTC. Its translation is CAISGGYEQYF.

Written as DNA, the CDR3 is TGCAGCGTCATAGACCCGAGCTCCTACAATGAGCAGTTCTTC. As protein: CSVIDPSSYNEQFF. V and J are TRBV29-1 and TRBJ2-1; D unclear. Trimming removed 6 bases at V and 0 bases at J, with 12 bases between. CDR3 length: 14 amino acids. The germline V gene has CDR1 SQVTM and CDR2 ANQGSEA.

This clonotype came up a few times. The rearrangement uses TRBV6-2 or TRBV6-3 and TRBJ1-5, with D maybe TRBD1 (5 bases). V was clipped by 6 bases and J by 2 bases, with 17 bases between them. Per the germline V gene, CDR1 is MNHEY and CDR2 is SVGEGT. The CDR3 is made up of 16 amino acids. CDR3 in DNA: TGTGCCAGCAGGCCGCGTGGGGGTATAGGCAATCAGCCCCAGCATTTT. This translates into CASRPRGGIGNQPQHF.

A few counts support this clonotype. The chain recombines TRBV7-9 with TRBJ2-3; 7 bases are shared with TRBD2. CDR3 length: 15 residues. Germline values: CDR1 SEHNR, CDR2 FQNEAQ (reference sequence). The V and J ends lost 1 base and 3 bases, in that order; junction bases with no gene match: 4. This CDR3 is CASSLGGSRTDTQYF. DNA of the CDR3: TGTGCCAGCAGCTTAGGCGGGAGTCGAACAGATACGCAGTATTTT.

The CDR3, as DNA: TGTGCCAGCAGTTTAAGCCAGGTCGAGCAGTACTTC. Its protein is CASSLSQVEQYF. The chain is built from TRBV12-3 or TRBV12-4 and TRBJ2-7, with no clear D. The V end was cut by 2 bases, the J end by 6 bases, with 8 bases between. The CDR3 has 12 residues.

This rearrangement joins TRBV10-3 to TRBJ2-5; TRBD2 is a possible D gene (5 bases). Germline V gene sequence: CDR1 ENHRY, CDR2 SYGVKD. V shed 8 bases and J shed 2 bases, with 12 bases lying between them. The CDR3 spans 13 residues. CDR3 in DNA: TGTGCCATCGGGCAGACTAATCAAGAGACCCAGTACTTC. Amino acid sequence: CAIGQTNQETQYF.

V usage is TRBV4-1 and J usage is TRBJ1-2; 7 bases are a match to TRBD1. With 5 bases clipped from V and 3 bases from J, the junction kept 3 bases outside the gene matches. The CDR3 has 13 amino acids. Germline assignment: CDR1 MGHRA and CDR2 YSYEKL. CDR3 residues: CASSAQGDYGYTF. As DNA, the CDR3 is TGCGCCAGCAGCGCGCAGGGGGACTATGGCTACACCTTC.